Listed below are T cell receptor beta chains from one sample, sequenced in a study of T cell repertoires in cytomegalovirus infection. TCRdb redid the calling of the reads with MiXCR, one entry per CDR3 protein. The table includes fewer than 400,000 distinct CDR3 sequences, 15% to 20% detected once. Material for sequencing was PBMCs. The receptors originated from a human donor in good health (CMV status not recorded). Some clones in this sample may be carry-over from other donors' samples. Each CDR3 is given without its conserved first and last residue. Size is stated for part of the rows, as once, few or many counts, or as a class when the clone is expanded.

V gene	clone size	CDR3 protein
TRBV12-3/TRBV12-4	many	ASRPVTGVNTEAF
TRBV7-4	-	ASSSKTGGGGTTEAF
TRBV20-1	-	SARTPANYGYT
TRBV7-2	many	ASSSSAGGGPWVGTQY
TRBV7-2	many	ASSLDRDNQPQH
TRBV2	-	ASSELDETQY
TRBV7-8	many	ASSRRQGPYEQY
TRBV7-2	many	ASSLGVGPVLETQY
TRBV6-6	few	ASKTGRNGYT
TRBV10-3	-	AISHGTASYEQY
TRBV12-3/TRBV12-4	-	ASSYAGSDGYT
TRBV7-8	many	ASSLQDRALGAF
TRBV27	few	ASSLISSVGSYEQY
TRBV20-1	few	SARDWGGVLETQY